These 26 T cell receptor beta chains share one sample of origin, sequenced in a study of cytomegalovirus exposure and HLA in healthy donors. Primers included in the PCR were 60 Vbeta and 13 Jbeta primers. Here immunoSEQ multiplex PCR was the method, and the copy in TCRdb shows in-frame clones only, minus some. The data contain tens of thousands of clones, around three quarters of them singletons. The sample consisted of PBMCs. The receptors stem from a woman aged 40 to 50 in good health and CMV-seropositive.

J is TRBJ1-1 and V is TRBV11-3; D gene ambiguous. The germline V and J ends were trimmed by 4 bases and 1 base, with 10 bases remaining between them. Per germline, CDR1 SGHNT and CDR2 YENEEA. The CDR3 is 14 residues long. The CDR3 bases are TGTGCCAGCAGCTCCAGGATGGGGAACACTGAAGCTTTCTTT. Translation gives CASSSRMGNTEAFF.

This clone was seen just once. The J gene is TRBJ2-3, the V gene TRBV4-2; a weak D match, TRBD2 (7 bases). Trimming shortened V by 3 bases and J by 0 bases, and 13 bases separated the two germline ends. Per germline, CDR1 LGHNA and CDR2 YNFKEQ. This CDR3 is built from 16 residues. The DNA of the CDR3 is TGTGCCAGCAGCCAGGCACGGGGGGCGAGCACAGATACGCAGTATTTT. Protein: CASSQARGASTDTQYF.

V is TRBV6-1 and J is TRBJ1-1; D uncertain. Germline V CDR1 and CDR2: MNHNS, SASEGT. The germline V and J ends were trimmed by 7 bases and 7 bases, with 19 bases remaining between them. The CDR3 consists of 14 residues. CDR3 loop: CASKGHLRGVEAFF. CDR3 coding DNA: TGTGCCAGCAAAGGTCACCTCAGAGGTGTTGAAGCTTTCTTT.

The genes are TRBV29-1 and TRBJ1-5; TRBD1 matches at 8 bases. Germline V gene sequence: CDR1 SQVTM, CDR2 ANQGSEA. Trimming removed 4 bases from V and 7 bases from J; junction bases left unmatched: 9. The length of the CDR3 is 14 residues. The CDR3 nucleotides are TGCAGCGTTGCCGGGCAGGGGGCAGGACAGCCCCAGCATTTT. Protein: CSVAGQGAGQPQHF.

The genes are TRBV21-1 and TRBJ2-7; TRBD1, the D gene given by the table, was not confirmed from the DNA. TRBV21-1 is given as a pseudogene. The CDR3 runs 17 residues. The CDR3 nucleotides read TGTGCCAGTCTTGGGACACCAAAGGCTCATGCAGCCTACGAGCAGTACTTC. Translated, it gives CASLGTPKAHAAYEQYF.

This chain uses TRBV6-5 with TRBJ2-3; maybe TRBD1 (5 bases). V was shortened by 2 bases and J by 3 bases, with 9 bases between the two germline ends. The CDR3 extends over 14 amino acids. Germline V gene lookup returns CDR1 MNHEY and CDR2 SVGAGI. In DNA form, the CDR3 reads TGTGCCAGCAGTTACACCCGACAGACAGATACGCAGTATTTT. Protein: CASSYTRQTDTQYF.

This CDR3 is CASLLTTGGSPLSYEQYF. As DNA, the CDR3 is TGTGCCAGCTTACTTACGACGGGAGGTTCCCCTCTGTCCTACGAGCAGTACTTC. The chain links TRBV7-9 to TRBJ2-7; 7 bases map to TRBD2. From germline, CDR1 is SEHNR and CDR2 FQNEAQ (reference sequence). This CDR3 contains 18 residues. V was pared by 8 bases and J by 1 base, with 20 bases of the junction left unmatched.

This chain joins TRBV7-2 and TRBJ1-4; possible D gene TRBD1, 6 bases. This CDR3 has 13 amino acids. Germline V gene lookup returns CDR1 SGHTA and CDR2 FQGNSA. V dropped 5 bases and J dropped 7 bases, with 11 bases sitting between them. The CDR3 region has the DNA TGTGCCAGCAGCCCCAGGGGTTCTGAAAAACTGTTTTTT. It encodes CASSPRGSEKLFF.

V is TRBV7-2 and J is TRBJ2-5; weak D call: TRBD1 (7 bases). V dropped 4 bases and J dropped 2 bases, with 11 bases sitting between them. The germline CDR1 and CDR2 sequences are SGHTA and FQGNSA. The CDR3 contains 14 residues. DNA for the CDR3: TGTGCCAGCAGCTCTCCAGGGGGGCAAGAGACCCAGTACTTC. Translating gives CASSSPGGQETQYF. Full variable domain (remainder filled in from reference TRBV7-2 and TRBJ2-5): GAGVSQSPSNKVTEKGKDVELRCDPISGHTALYWYRQSLGQGLEFLIYFQGNSAPDKSGLPSDRFSAERTGGSVSTLTIQRTQQEDSAVYLCASSSPGGQETQYFGPGTRLLVL.

The chain is built from TRBV29-1 and TRBJ1-2; TRBD1 matches at 7 bases. The CDR3 is 14 residues long. Trimming removed 0 bases from V and 7 bases from J; junction bases left unmatched: 8. Germline V gene lookup returns CDR1 SQVTM and CDR2 ANQGSEA. CDR3 sequence (DNA): TGCAGCGTTGAAGATCGAATACAGGGGCTTGGCTACACCTTC. Amino acids: CSVEDRIQGLGYTF.

The chain carries TRBV27 and TRBJ2-5; 8 positions agree with TRBD1. Looked up from germline, CDR1 is MNHEY and CDR2 is SMNVEV (reference sequence). The CDR3 extends over 15 amino acids. V shed 4 bases and J 4 bases; nucleotides not matched to a gene: 8. The DNA of the CDR3 is TGTGCCAGCAGTTCACCCGGACAGGGTACAGAGACCCAGTACTTC. It specifies CASSSPGQGTETQYF.

The chain is built from TRBV27 and TRBJ2-3; weak D call: TRBD2 (5 bases). This CDR3 spans 13 amino acids. Germline loops: CDR1 MNHEY, CDR2 SMNVEV (reference sequence). Trimming pared 3 bases from V and 5 bases from J, leaving 9 bases between. The CDR3 loop is CASSFFEGDTQYF. CDR3 sequence (DNA): TGTGCCAGCAGTTTCTTCGAGGGAGATACGCAGTATTTT.

The gene calls are TRBV7-8 and TRBJ1-4; no clear D. This CDR3 region has 13 residues. The germline V gene encodes CDR1 SGHVS and CDR2 FQNEAQ. V was trimmed by 8 bases and J by 3 bases, leaving 10 bases between them. The DNA for the CDR3 is TGTGCCAGCGCCCAAACAGCTAATGAAAAACTGTTTTTT. Its protein is CASAQTANEKLFF.

V usage is TRBV7-2 and J usage is TRBJ2-7; 9 bases are shared with TRBD2. V shed 5 bases, J shed 3 bases, and the junction held 8 bases outside the gene matches. The CDR3 sequence is 15 residues long. The germline V gene encodes CDR1 SGHTA and CDR2 FQGNSA. The CDR3 spells CASSASGALYYEQYF. The CDR3 nucleotides are TGTGCCAGCAGCGCTAGCGGGGCGCTTTACTACGAGCAGTACTTC.

The genes are TRBV2 and TRBJ2-7, with TRBD2 identical over 10 bases. Germline V gene data show CDR1 as SNHLY and CDR2 as FYNNEI. The V and J ends lost 3 bases and 0 bases, in that order; junction bases with no gene match: 2. CDR3 length equals 15 residues. CDR3 loop: CASSEASGSSYEQYF. The CDR3, as DNA: TGTGCCAGCAGTGAGGCTAGCGGGAGCTCCTACGAGCAGTACTTC.

The chain has TRBV6-4 and TRBJ2-1; 7 nucleotides line up with TRBD1. With 9 bases clipped from V and 0 bases from J, the junction kept 8 bases outside the gene matches. Per germline, CDR1 MRHNA and CDR2 SNTAGT. This CDR3 comprises 15 residues. The CDR3 nucleotides read TGTGCCAGTACGGGACAGTCGAGCTCCTACAATGAGCAGTTCTTC. Translated, it gives CASTGQSSSYNEQFF.

Comments on this clone: One end of the junction fails to match germline, which may point to a read error. This sequence joins TRBV6-5 and TRBJ2-5; D possibly corresponds to TRBD1 (6 bases). This CDR3 comprises 12 residues. Germline V gene data show CDR1 as MNHEY and CDR2 as SVGAGI. DNA of the CDR3: TGTGCCAGCAGTTACTCGGGACAAAGCCCCCACTTC. Translated: CASSYSGQSPHF.

This chain connects TRBV6-4 to TRBJ2-7, with 9 bases aligning to TRBD2. With V trimmed by 7 bases and J by 1 base, 8 bases remained unmatched. The CDR3 is 15 residues long. Germline-derived CDR1 and CDR2 are MRHNA and SNTAGT. Here the CDR3 DNA reads TGTGCCAGCATCCGACTAGCGGTCGAGTCCTACGAGCAGTACTTC. Its protein is CASIRLAVESYEQYF.

J is TRBJ2-4 and V is TRBV11-1; D perhaps matches TRBD1 (6 bases). Trimming stripped 1 base from V and 8 bases from J, with 15 bases between. Germline loops: CDR1 SGHAT, CDR2 FQDESV (reference sequence). This CDR3 is built from 15 residues. CDR3 nucleotide sequence: TGTGCCAGCAGCTTAGGAGCCCAGGGGATGGACATTCAGTACTTC. This sequence encodes CASSLGAQGMDIQYF.

The rearrangement uses TRBV19 and TRBJ1-4, with no clear D. CDR1 LNHDA and CDR2 SQIVND come from the germline V gene (reference sequence). CDR3 length equals 11 residues. V gave up 7 bases and J gave up 8 bases, with 8 bases separating them. The CDR3 spells CASNPREKLFF. Here the CDR3 DNA reads TGTGCCAGTAACCCGAGAGAAAAACTGTTTTTT.

This chain links TRBV28 with TRBJ2-2, with 9 bases aligning to TRBD2. This CDR3 has 16 amino acids. V lost 6 bases and J lost 8; bases outside the gene matches: 13. In germline, CDR1 is MDHEN, CDR2 SYDVKM. CDR3 nucleotide sequence: TGTGCCAGCAGGCCCCCGGGCGGGAGGGCAATAGGGGAGCTGTTTTTT. Translation gives CASRPPGGRAIGELFF.

The chain recombines TRBV6-5 with TRBJ2-2, with TRBD1 identical over 8 bases. The V gene's germline CDR1 is MNHEY and CDR2 SVGAGI. The CDR3 has 15 residues. Trimming cost V 4 bases and J 4 bases; bases outside gene matches: 5. CDR3 loop: CASSLFGQGTGELFF. The CDR3 nucleotides read TGTGCCAGCAGTTTATTTGGACAGGGCACCGGGGAGCTGTTTTTT.

This clone showed up just once. This chain uses TRBV5-6 with TRBJ2-5, with a tentative D call TRBD2 (6 bases). Deletions cut 0 bases from V and 6 bases from J, with 12 bases between. CDR3 length: 14 residues. The germline V gene encodes CDR1 SGHDT and CDR2 YYEEEE. CDR3 protein: CASSLENGGKTQYF. CDR3 nucleotides: TGTGCCAGCAGCTTGGAAAATGGAGGGAAGACCCAGTACTTC. Complete variable domain (other parts from reference TRBV5-6 and TRBJ2-5): DAGVTQSPTHLIKTRGQQVTLRCSPKSGHDTVSWYQQALGQGPQFIFQYYEEEERQRGNFPDRFSGHQFPNYSSELNVNALLLGDSALYLCASSLENGGKTQYFGPGTRLLVL.

This chain connects TRBV6-5 to TRBJ1-6; possible D gene TRBD1, 6 bases. CDR3 length equals 15 residues. Per the germline V gene, CDR1 is MNHEY and CDR2 is SVGAGI. Trimming left V 5 bases short and J 5 bases short, with 13 bases between. CDR3 nucleotides: TGTGCCAGCAGTAACGGACAGCCCCATAATTCACCCCTCCACTTT. It yields the protein CASSNGQPHNSPLHF.

The genes are TRBV5-4 and TRBJ1-1; perhaps TRBD1 as D (5 bases). Germline CDR1 is SGHNT and CDR2 is YYREEE (reference sequence). The CDR3 is 15 residues long. V lost 0 bases and J 0 bases, leaving 9 bases between the germline ends. DNA for the CDR3: TGTGCCAGCAGCTTGGATTGGGGCATGAACACTGAAGCTTTCTTT. This gives the protein CASSLDWGMNTEAFF.

The V gene is TRBV7-9, the J gene TRBJ2-7, with 10 bases matching TRBD2. Germline-derived CDR1 and CDR2 are SEHNR and FQNEAQ (reference sequence). This CDR3 has 14 residues. With V trimmed by 2 bases and J by 5 bases, 3 bases remained unmatched. The CDR3 coding sequence is TGTGCCAGCAGCTTACCAGCGGGAGGGAACGAGCAGTACTTC. Translated, it gives CASSLPAGGNEQYF.